Presented here are 14 T cell receptor beta chains from one specimen sequenced in a study of T-cell memory formation after mild COVID-19. Using its own MiXCR run on the 5' RACE reads, TCRdb lists one record per CDR3 protein. The data show under 110,000 distinct CDR3 sequences, 9.5% to 15% seen once. The material sequenced was PBMCs or a T cell subset sorted from them (not recorded which). Every receptor here comes from an adult woman who had mild COVID-19 (a few samples of this study predate the infection). Cell type and time point are not known.

This clonotype was detected a few times. The chain employs TRBV3-1 and TRBJ2-5, with D unresolved. V was pared by 0 bases and J by 5 bases, with 13 bases between. Germline CDR1 and CDR2: LGHDT and YNNKEL (reference sequence). This CDR3 spans 15 amino acids. CDR3 coding DNA: TGTGCCAGCAGCCAAGATATTTCACAGAGGGAGACCCAGTACTTC. Protein: CASSQDISQRETQYF.

This clonotype occurred a few times. The chain uses TRBV29-1 and TRBJ2-2; 7 bases map to TRBD1. The CDR3 consists of 14 residues. The V and J ends lost 0 bases and 6 bases, in that order; junction bases with no gene match: 4. Germline assignment: CDR1 SQVTM and CDR2 ANQGSEA. Here the CDR3 reads CSVEDGDSPGELFF. CDR3 coding DNA: TGCAGCGTTGAAGATGGGGACAGCCCCGGGGAGCTGTTTTTT.

This clonotype came up many times. The genes are TRBV23-1 and TRBJ2-1; TRBD2 aligns across 14 bases. TRBV23-1 is an ORF; its function is uncertain. V was clipped by 4 bases and J by 9 bases; unmatched bases: 17. The CDR3 has 19 residues. This CDR3 reads CASSRSGTSGRWGLREQFF. For the CDR3, the DNA is TGCGCCAGCAGTCGATCCGGGACTAGCGGGAGATGGGGCCTACGTGAGCAGTTCTTC.

The table lists this clonotype with a few counts. The V gene is TRBV24-1, the J gene TRBJ2-2; the D call may be TRBD1 or TRBD2 (6 bases each). The V and J ends lost 9 bases and 5 bases respectively, with 21 bases between them. The CDR3 length is 16 residues. Germline assignment: CDR1 KGHDR and CDR2 SFDVKD. The CDR3 is CATEGGTTRSTGELFF. The CDR3 nucleotides are TGTGCCACCGAGGGGGGAACAACTCGTAGTACCGGGGAGCTGTTTTTT.

This clonotype has just a few counts. The V and J genes are TRBV18 and TRBJ2-7; 7 bases align to TRBD1. V was clipped by 3 bases and J by 7 bases; unmatched bases: 15. Looked up from germline, CDR1 is KGHSH and CDR2 is LQKENI. The CDR3 totals 16 residues. CDR3 nucleotide sequence: TGTGCCAGCTCACCGTACCGGGACAGTCCGCTTGGGGAGCAGTACTTC. Its translation: CASSPYRDSPLGEQYF.

The chain couples TRBV12-3 or TRBV12-4 to TRBJ2-2, with D hard to call. This CDR3 comprises 16 residues. V was clipped by 7 bases and J by 0 bases, with 15 bases between them. The CDR3, as DNA: TGTGCCAGCAATCCTGCTTTGCAGGCGAACACCGGGGAGCTGTTTTTT. This sequence encodes CASNPALQANTGELFF.

This rearrangement joins TRBV9 to TRBJ1-5; TRBD1 matches 7 bases. V gave up 2 bases and J gave up 5 bases; unmatched junction bases: 4. CDR1 is SGDLS and CDR2 is YYNGEE in the germline V gene. This CDR3 is built from 14 residues. CDR3 sequence: CASSVDRDDQPQHF. In nucleotides, the CDR3 is TGTGCCAGCAGCGTTGACAGGGATGATCAGCCCCAGCATTTT.

The chain combines TRBV20-1 with TRBJ1-2, with unresolved D. The V and J ends lost 0 bases and 0 bases respectively, with 5 bases between them. Germline loops: CDR1 DFQATT, CDR2 SNEGSKA (reference sequence). This CDR3 is built from 13 residues. CDR3: CSARDWANYGYTF. CDR3 coding DNA: TGCAGTGCTAGAGATTGGGCTAACTATGGCTACACCTTC.

In this sample, this clonotype turned up a few times. The chain carries TRBV6-5 and TRBJ2-1; D call uncertain. This CDR3 contains 12 residues. The V gene lost 2 bases and the J gene lost 13 bases, with 12 bases spanning the gap. Germline V gives CDR1 MNHEY, CDR2 SVGAGI. CDR3 nucleotide sequence: TGTGCCAGCAGTTACCCCGGACGGCAACAGTTCTTC. Encoded protein: CASSYPGRQQFF.

This clonotype occurred a few times. CDR3 bases: TGCGCCAGCAACCGGGACGCGAGCTCCTACGAGCAGTACTTC. Its translation is CASNRDASSYEQYF. The chain is built from TRBV4-1 and TRBJ2-7; D is possibly TRBD1 or TRBD2 (5 bases each). With 7 bases removed from V and 0 bases from J, the gap between germline ends came to 13 bases. The CDR3 is made up of 14 amino acids. Germline V gene data show CDR1 as MGHRA and CDR2 as YSYEKL.

The V gene is TRBV4-1, the J gene TRBJ2-3; D is ambiguous. The length of the CDR3 is 14 residues. Germline V gene sequence: CDR1 MGHRA, CDR2 YSYEKL. V was shortened by 1 base and J by 2 bases, with 7 bases between the two germline ends. The CDR3 loop reads CASSQVGDTDTQYF. The CDR3 region has the DNA TGCGCCAGCAGCCAAGTAGGAGACACAGATACGCAGTATTTT.

The chain recombines TRBV15 with TRBJ2-5; tentative D call: TRBD1 (5 bases). This CDR3 is built from 16 residues. The germline V gene has CDR1 LNHNV and CDR2 YYDKDF (reference sequence). The ends were cut back, 0 bases at V and 2 bases at J, with 13 bases in the middle. CDR3 loop: CATSRDFGQRQETQYF. Here the CDR3 DNA reads TGTGCCACCAGCAGAGATTTCGGACAACGTCAAGAGACCCAGTACTTC.

Worth noting for this clonotype: One end of the junction varies from germline; a read error may be responsible. The chain uses TRBV7-7 and TRBJ2-5; no clear D. Germline CDR1 and CDR2: SSHAT and FNYEAQ (reference sequence). CDR3 length equals 12 residues. CDR3 loop: CASSPLGETQYF. The DNA of the CDR3 is TGTGCTAGCAGCCCATTGGGGGAGACCCAGTACTTC.

The chain couples TRBV7-9 to TRBJ1-2; the match to TRBD1 covers 9 bases. The V segment lost 4 bases and the J segment 6 bases; nucleotides outside the gene matches: 9. This CDR3 has 15 amino acids. The germline gives CDR1 SEHNR, CDR2 FQNEAQ (reference sequence). The CDR3 loop is CASSSRDRVIHGYTF. DNA of the CDR3: TGTGCCAGCAGCTCGAGGGACAGGGTAATTCATGGCTACACCTTC.